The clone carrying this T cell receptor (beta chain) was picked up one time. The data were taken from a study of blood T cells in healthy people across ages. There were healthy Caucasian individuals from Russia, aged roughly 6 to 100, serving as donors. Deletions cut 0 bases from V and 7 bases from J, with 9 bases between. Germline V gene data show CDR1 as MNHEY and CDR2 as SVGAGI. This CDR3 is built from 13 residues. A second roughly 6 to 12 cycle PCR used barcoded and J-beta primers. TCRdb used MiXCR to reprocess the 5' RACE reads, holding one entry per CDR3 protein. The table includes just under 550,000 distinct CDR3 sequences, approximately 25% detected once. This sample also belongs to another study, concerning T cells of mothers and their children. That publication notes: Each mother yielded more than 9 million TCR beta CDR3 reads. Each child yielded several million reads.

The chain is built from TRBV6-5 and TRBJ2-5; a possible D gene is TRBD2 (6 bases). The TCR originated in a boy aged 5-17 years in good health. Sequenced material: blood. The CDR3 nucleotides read TGTGCCAGCAGTTACTCCGGGAGACGGACCCAGTACTTC. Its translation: CASSYSGRRTQYF.